The clone carrying this T cell receptor (beta chain) has a count of ten or more. One entry per CDR3 protein results from TCRdb running MiXCR on the 5' RACE reads. The sample has a few hundred thousand distinct CDR3 sequences, over 3.5% seen once. The source of the sample is a study of T cells after yellow fever vaccination. Study at large: SMART-Seq v4 Ultra Low Input handled preparation of low-cell-number fractions.

This sequence was found in a man aged 18 to 30 who received the YFV17D yellow fever vaccine. Sequenced here: PBMCs, sampled 5 days after the yellow fever booster vaccination.

The DNA of the CDR3 is TGTGCCAGCAGCCAAGATAGCGCTAAGCCAGGGATTGTGGGCTACACCTTC. It translates to CASSQDSAKPGIVGYTF. The chain is built from TRBV4-2 and TRBJ1-2, with D maybe TRBD1 (5 bases). The CDR3 totals 17 residues. Germline-derived CDR1 and CDR2 are LGHNA and YNFKEQ. V was clipped by 0 bases and J by 8 bases, with 22 bases between them.